The 16 T cell receptor beta chains below come from one sample, sequenced in a study of T cells after yellow fever vaccination. TCRdb called the 5' RACE reads again in MiXCR, with one record for every CDR3 protein. This table has about 320,000 distinct CDR3 sequences, approximately 7% appearing once. The sample consisted of PBMCs, taken 35 to 50 days after the first yellow fever vaccination. The receptors were sampled from a man between 18 and 35 years old who received the YFV17D yellow fever vaccine.

This clonotype was seen repeatedly, ten times or more. This chain connects TRBV12-3 or TRBV12-4 to TRBJ1-2; D is undetermined. V was clipped by 3 bases and J by 4 bases, with 3 bases between them. CDR3 length: 11 amino acids. The CDR3 sequence is CASSLGYGYTF. CDR3 nucleotide sequence: TGTGCCAGCAGTTTGGGCTATGGCTACACCTTC.

This clonotype was recorded many times. The rearrangement joins TRBV11-2 to TRBJ2-2, with 7 bases fitting TRBD2. The CDR3 totals 15 residues. In germline, CDR1 is SGHAT, CDR2 FQNNGV. V trimming: 7 bases; J trimming: 4 bases; junction bases outside the gene matches: 9. CDR3 coding DNA: TGTGCCAGCACTTTAAGCGGGGCGTTCACCGGGGAGCTGTTTTTT. Translation: CASTLSGAFTGELFF.

The gene calls are TRBV24-1 and TRBJ2-2; D gene ambiguous. Germline V gene lookup returns CDR1 KGHDR and CDR2 SFDVKD. The V end lost 4 bases, the J end lost 5 bases, and 10 bases lay between the germline ends. This CDR3 is built from 14 residues. The CDR3 loop is CATSDPGWTGELFF. The CDR3 DNA reads as TGTGCCACCAGTGACCCCGGCTGGACCGGGGAGCTGTTTTTT.

This clonotype was detected ten times or more. V is TRBV29-1 and J is TRBJ1-1; D gene ambiguous. Per the germline V gene, CDR1 is SQVTM and CDR2 is ANQGSEA. Trimming removed 5 bases at V and 1 base at J, with 14 bases between. The CDR3 runs 14 residues. The CDR3 region is CSVCPGRKNTEAFF. The CDR3 DNA reads as TGCAGCGTTTGCCCCGGACGGAAGAACACTGAAGCTTTCTTT.

The J gene is TRBJ2-7, the V gene TRBV5-1; TRBD1 agrees at 7 bases. The trim removed 3 bases at V and 4 bases at J, leaving 4 bases unmatched. The CDR3 contains 13 residues. The germline V gene encodes CDR1 SGHRS and CDR2 YFSETQ. The CDR3 loop is CASSSTGMYEQYF. In nucleotides, the CDR3 is TGCGCCAGCAGCTCGACAGGGATGTACGAGCAGTACTTC.

The gene calls are TRBV6-2 or TRBV6-3 and TRBJ2-7, with 8 bases identical to TRBD1. The CDR3 covers 14 residues. V was pared by 7 bases and J by 7 bases, with 12 bases of the junction left unmatched. In germline, CDR1 is MNHEY, CDR2 SVGEGT. The CDR3 nucleotides are TGTGCCAGCACGAGACAGGGGACGACGGGAGAGCAGTACGTC. It is translated as CASTRQGTTGEQYV.

V gene TRBV12-5 combines with J gene TRBJ1-1; possible D gene TRBD1, 6 bases. This CDR3 contains 16 residues. Trimming took off 3 bases at V and 1 base at J, with 15 bases between the two ends. Germline V gene sequence: CDR1 LGHNT, CDR2 FRNRAP. As DNA, the CDR3 is TGTGCTAGTGGTTTTTTCGTGGGGGCTACGAACACTGAAGCTTTCTTT. Amino acids: CASGFFVGATNTEAFF.

This chain joins TRBV4-3 and TRBJ2-7; possible D gene TRBD2, 5 bases. Germline CDR1 is LGHNA and CDR2 is YSLEER. The CDR3 length is 14 residues. With 0 bases removed from V and 5 bases from J, the gap between germline ends came to 11 bases. The CDR3 loop is CASSQDQFGNEQYF. The CDR3 nucleotides are TGCGCCAGCAGCCAAGATCAGTTCGGGAACGAGCAGTACTTC.

The chain has TRBV9 and TRBJ2-7; 9 nucleotides match TRBD1. Germline CDR1 SGDLS, CDR2 YYNGEE. This CDR3 region has 13 residues. The V and J ends lost 7 bases and 4 bases, in that order; junction bases with no gene match: 6. This CDR3 reads CASQGQGRYEQYV. The CDR3 bases are TGTGCCAGCCAGGGACAGGGTCGGTACGAGCAGTACGTC.

This clonotype occurred a few times. The V and J genes are TRBV25-1 and TRBJ2-3; D tentatively fits TRBD1 or TRBD2 (5 bases each). Germline V CDR1 and CDR2: MGHDK, SYGVNS. The CDR3 totals 13 residues. The V end lost 3 bases, the J end lost 4 bases, and 8 bases lay between the germline ends. CDR3 in amino acids: CASSERGPDTQYF. CDR3 bases: TGTGCCAGCAGTGAGAGGGGTCCAGATACGCAGTATTTT.

This clonotype showed up just a few times. J is TRBJ1-2 and V is TRBV7-9; D unresolved. Trimming stripped 5 bases from V and 4 bases from J, with 20 bases between. The germline V gene has CDR1 SEHNR and CDR2 FQNEAQ (reference sequence). The CDR3 runs to 16 residues. The CDR3 DNA sequence: TGTGCCAGCAGCCATCCAGGCACAGCAGCTACCTATGGCTACACCTTC. Translated: CASSHPGTAATYGYTF.

This clonotype has more than one count but fewer than ten. The chain has TRBV12-3 or TRBV12-4 and TRBJ2-1, with D possibly TRBD2 on 6 matching bases. The CDR3 extends over 11 amino acids. V lost 8 bases and J 9 bases, leaving 11 bases between the germline ends. CDR3 region: CASSGGVEQFF. The DNA for the CDR3 is TGTGCCAGCTCAGGAGGGGTTGAGCAGTTCTTC.

This clonotype has more than one count but fewer than ten. The chain uses TRBV7-8 and TRBJ2-1; TRBD2 matches 7 bases. Germline CDR1 and CDR2: SGHVS and FQNEAQ. The length of the CDR3 is 16 residues. Losses at the gene ends were 5 bases for V and 5 bases for J; bases not matched to a gene: 12. CDR3 sequence (DNA): TGTGCCAGCAGCCTCCCAGGGAGGGACTACAACAATGAGCAGTTCTTC. It yields the protein CASSLPGRDYNNEQFF. The entire variable domain, with the rest obtained from reference TRBV7-8 and TRBJ2-1, is as follows: GAGVSQSPRYKVAKRGQDVALRCDPISGHVSLFWYQQALGQGPEFLTYFQNEAQLDKSGLPSDRFFAERPEGSVSTLKIQRTQQEDSAVYLCASSLPGRDYNNEQFFGPGTRLTVL.

The chain has TRBV3-1 and TRBJ2-7; a weak D match, TRBD1 (6 bases). The germline CDR1 and CDR2 sequences are LGHDT and YNNKEL (reference sequence). V lost 4 bases and J lost 11, with 18 bases in between. The CDR3 loop spans 13 amino acids. CDR3 in DNA: TGTGCCAGCAGCCCTACTCCGACAGGTATAAAGTACTTC. Translated, it gives CASSPTPTGIKYF.

The DNA for the CDR3 is TGTGCCAGCTCAGAAGGACTAGCGACGGAGACCCAGTACTTC. Amino acids: CASSEGLATETQYF. The V gene is TRBV18, the J gene TRBJ2-5, with 9 bases identical to TRBD2. The ends lost 5 bases at V and 5 bases at J; junction bases unmatched: 6. Germline CDR1 reads KGHSH; CDR2 reads LQKENI. This CDR3 has 14 amino acids.

Only a few counts were recorded for this clonotype. The chain employs TRBV7-2 and TRBJ2-5; possibly TRBD1 for D (5 bases). The germline V and J ends were trimmed by 4 bases and 1 base, with 10 bases remaining between them. The CDR3 runs to 14 residues. Germline-derived CDR1 and CDR2 are SGHTA and FQGNSA. CDR3: CASSSGHSQETQYF. The CDR3 region has the DNA TGTGCCAGCAGCTCAGGGCATAGCCAAGAGACCCAGTACTTC.